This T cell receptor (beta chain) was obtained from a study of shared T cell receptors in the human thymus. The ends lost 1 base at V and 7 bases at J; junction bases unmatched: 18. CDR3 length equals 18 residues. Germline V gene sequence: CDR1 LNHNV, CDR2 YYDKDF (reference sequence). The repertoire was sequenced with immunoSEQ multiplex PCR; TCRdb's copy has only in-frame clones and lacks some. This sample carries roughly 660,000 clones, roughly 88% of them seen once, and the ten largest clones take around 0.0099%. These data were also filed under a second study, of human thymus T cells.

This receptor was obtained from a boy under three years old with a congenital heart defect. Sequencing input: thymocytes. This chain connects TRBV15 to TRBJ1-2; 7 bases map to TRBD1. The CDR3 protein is CATSRVNYYRQGGFGYTF. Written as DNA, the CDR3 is TGTGCCACCAGCAGAGTCAACTACTACAGACAGGGCGGATTTGGCTACACCTTC.